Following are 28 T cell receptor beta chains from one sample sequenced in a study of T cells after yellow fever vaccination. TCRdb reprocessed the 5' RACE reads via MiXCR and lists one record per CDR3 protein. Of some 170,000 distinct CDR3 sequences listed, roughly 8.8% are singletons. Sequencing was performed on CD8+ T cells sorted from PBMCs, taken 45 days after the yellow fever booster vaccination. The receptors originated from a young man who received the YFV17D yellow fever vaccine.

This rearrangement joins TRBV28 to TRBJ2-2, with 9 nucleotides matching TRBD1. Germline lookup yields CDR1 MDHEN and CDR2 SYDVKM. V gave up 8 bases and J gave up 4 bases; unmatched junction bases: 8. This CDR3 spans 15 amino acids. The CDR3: CASRYRGRGTGELFF. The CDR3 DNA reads TGTGCCAGCCGCTACAGGGGGCGGGGCACCGGGGAGCTGTTTTTT.

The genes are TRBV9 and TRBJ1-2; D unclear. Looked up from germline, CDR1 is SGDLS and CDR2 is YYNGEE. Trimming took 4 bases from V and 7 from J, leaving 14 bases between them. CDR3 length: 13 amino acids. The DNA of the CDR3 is TGTGCCAGCAGCCGCGACACGTCTAGTGGCTACACCTTC. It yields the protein CASSRDTSSGYTF.

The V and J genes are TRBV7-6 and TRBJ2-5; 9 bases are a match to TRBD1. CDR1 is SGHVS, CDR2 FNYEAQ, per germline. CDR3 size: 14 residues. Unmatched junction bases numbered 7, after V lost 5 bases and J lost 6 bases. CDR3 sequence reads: CASSTRQGVKTQYF. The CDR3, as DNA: TGTGCCAGCAGCACCCGACAGGGGGTTAAGACCCAGTACTTC.

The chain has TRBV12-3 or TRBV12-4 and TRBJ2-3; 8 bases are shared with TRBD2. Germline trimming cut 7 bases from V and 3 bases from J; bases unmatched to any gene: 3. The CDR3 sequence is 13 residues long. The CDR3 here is CASTSGGTDTQYF. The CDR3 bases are TGTGCCAGCACAAGCGGGGGAACAGATACGCAGTATTTT.

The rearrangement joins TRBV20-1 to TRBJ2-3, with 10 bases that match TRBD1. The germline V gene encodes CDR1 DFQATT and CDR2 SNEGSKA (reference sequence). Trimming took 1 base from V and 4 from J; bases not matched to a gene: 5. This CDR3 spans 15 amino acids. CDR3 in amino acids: CSARGWTGGADTQYF. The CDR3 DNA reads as TGCAGTGCTAGAGGATGGACAGGGGGGGCAGATACGCAGTATTTT.

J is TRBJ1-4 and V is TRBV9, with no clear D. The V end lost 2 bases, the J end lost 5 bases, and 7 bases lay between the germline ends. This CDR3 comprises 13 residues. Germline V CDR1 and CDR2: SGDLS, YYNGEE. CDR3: CASSVASNEKLFF. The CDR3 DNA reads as TGTGCCAGCAGCGTGGCTTCAAATGAAAAACTGTTTTTT.

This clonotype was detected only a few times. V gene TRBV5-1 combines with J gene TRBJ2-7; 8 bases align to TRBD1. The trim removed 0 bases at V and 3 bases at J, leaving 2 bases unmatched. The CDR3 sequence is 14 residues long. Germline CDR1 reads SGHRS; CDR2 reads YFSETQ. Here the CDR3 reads CASSLGQGHYEQYV. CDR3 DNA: TGCGCCAGCAGCTTGGGACAGGGGCACTACGAGCAGTACGTC.

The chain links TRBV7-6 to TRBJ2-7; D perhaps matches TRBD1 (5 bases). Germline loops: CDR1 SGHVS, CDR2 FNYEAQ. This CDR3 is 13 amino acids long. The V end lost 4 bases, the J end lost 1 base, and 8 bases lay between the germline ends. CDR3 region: CASSWGLSYEQYF. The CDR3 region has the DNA TGTGCCAGCAGCTGGGGCCTTTCCTACGAGCAGTACTTC.

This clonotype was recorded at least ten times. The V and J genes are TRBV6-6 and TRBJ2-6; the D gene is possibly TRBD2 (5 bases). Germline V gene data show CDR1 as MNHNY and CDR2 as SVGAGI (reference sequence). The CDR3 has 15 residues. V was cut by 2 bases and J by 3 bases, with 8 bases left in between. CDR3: CASSYLAGGANVLTF. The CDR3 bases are TGTGCCAGCAGTTACCTGGCGGGTGGGGCCAACGTCCTGACTTTC.

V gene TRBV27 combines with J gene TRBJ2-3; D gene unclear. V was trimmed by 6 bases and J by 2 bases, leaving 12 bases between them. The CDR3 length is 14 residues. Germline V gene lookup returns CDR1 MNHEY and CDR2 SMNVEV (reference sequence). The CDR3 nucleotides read TGTGCCAGCAGGAGGTATCCCCTCACAGATACGCAGTATTTT. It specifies CASRRYPLTDTQYF.

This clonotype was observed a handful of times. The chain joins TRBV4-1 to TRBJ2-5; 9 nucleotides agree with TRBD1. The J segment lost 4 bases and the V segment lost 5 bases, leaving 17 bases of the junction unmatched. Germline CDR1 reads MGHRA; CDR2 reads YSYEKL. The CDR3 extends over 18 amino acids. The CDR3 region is CASSGIFLQGAVGETQYF. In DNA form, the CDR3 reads TGCGCCAGCAGCGGGATATTCCTACAGGGGGCGGTAGGAGAGACCCAGTACTTC.

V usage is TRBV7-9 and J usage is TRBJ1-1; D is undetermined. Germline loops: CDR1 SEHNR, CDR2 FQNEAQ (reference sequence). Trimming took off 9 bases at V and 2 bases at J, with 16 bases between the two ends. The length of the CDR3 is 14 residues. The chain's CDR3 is CARDTAEGNTEAFF. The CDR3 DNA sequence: TGTGCCAGAGACACTGCCGAGGGAAACACTGAAGCTTTCTTT.

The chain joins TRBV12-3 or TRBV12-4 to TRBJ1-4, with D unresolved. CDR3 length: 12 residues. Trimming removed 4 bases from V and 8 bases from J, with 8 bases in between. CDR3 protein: CASSYEQEKLFF. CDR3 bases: TGTGCCAGCAGTTACGAGCAGGAAAAACTGTTTTTT.

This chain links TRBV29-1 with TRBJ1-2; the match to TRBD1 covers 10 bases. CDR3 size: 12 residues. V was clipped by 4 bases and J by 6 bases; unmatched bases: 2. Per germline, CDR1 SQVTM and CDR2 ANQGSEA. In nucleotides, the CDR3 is TGCAGCGTTGGGGGGACAGGGGATGGCTACACCTTC. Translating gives CSVGGTGDGYTF.

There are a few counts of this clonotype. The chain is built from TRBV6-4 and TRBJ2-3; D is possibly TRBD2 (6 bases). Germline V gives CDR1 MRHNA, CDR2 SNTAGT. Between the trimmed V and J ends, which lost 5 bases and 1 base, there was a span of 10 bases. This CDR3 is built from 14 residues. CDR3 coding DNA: TGTGCCAGCAGTCCTAGCGAGGGCACAGATACGCAGTATTTT. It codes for CASSPSEGTDTQYF.

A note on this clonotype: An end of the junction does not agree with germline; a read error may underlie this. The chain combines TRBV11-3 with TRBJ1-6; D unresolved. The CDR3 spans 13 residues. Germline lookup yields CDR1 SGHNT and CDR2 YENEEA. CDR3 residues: CAISLGWASPLHF. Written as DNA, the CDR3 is TGTGCCATCAGCTTAGGATGGGCGTCACCCCTCCACTTT.

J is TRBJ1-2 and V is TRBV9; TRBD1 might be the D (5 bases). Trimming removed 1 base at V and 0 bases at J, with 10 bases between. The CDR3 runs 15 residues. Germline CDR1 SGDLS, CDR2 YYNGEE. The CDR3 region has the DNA TGTGCCAGCAGCGTATTCGCAGGGTCTAACTATGGCTACACCTTC. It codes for CASSVFAGSNYGYTF.

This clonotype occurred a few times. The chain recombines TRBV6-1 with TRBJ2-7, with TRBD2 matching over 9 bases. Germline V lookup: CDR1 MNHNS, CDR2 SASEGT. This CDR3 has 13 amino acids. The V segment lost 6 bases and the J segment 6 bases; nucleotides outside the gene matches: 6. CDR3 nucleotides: TGTGCCAGCAGCCGGACTAGCGCCCTCGAGCAGTACGTC. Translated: CASSRTSALEQYV.

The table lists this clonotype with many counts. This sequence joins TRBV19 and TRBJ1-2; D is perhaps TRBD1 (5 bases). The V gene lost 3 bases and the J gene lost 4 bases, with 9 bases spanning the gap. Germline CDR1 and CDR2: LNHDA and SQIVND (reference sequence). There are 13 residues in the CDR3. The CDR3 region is CASSIGQGYGYTF. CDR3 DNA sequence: TGTGCCAGTAGTATCGGGCAGGGCTATGGCTACACCTTC.

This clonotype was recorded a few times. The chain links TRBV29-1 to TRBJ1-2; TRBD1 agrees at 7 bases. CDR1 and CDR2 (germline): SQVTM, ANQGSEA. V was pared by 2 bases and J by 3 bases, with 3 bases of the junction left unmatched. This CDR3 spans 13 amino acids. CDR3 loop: CSVETGDHYGYTF. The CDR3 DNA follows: TGCAGCGTTGAAACAGGGGACCACTATGGCTACACCTTC.

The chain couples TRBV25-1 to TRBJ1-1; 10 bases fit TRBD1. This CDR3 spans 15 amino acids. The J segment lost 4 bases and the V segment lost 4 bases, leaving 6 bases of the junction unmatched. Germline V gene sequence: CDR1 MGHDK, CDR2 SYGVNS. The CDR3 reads CASSGQGAWGTEAFF. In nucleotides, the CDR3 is TGTGCCAGCAGTGGACAGGGGGCTTGGGGCACTGAAGCTTTCTTT. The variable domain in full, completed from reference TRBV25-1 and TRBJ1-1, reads EADIYQTPRYLVIGTGKKITLECSQTMGHDKMYWYQQDPGMELHLIHYSYGVNSTEKGDLSSESTVSRIRTEHFPLTLESARPSHTSQYLCASSGQGAWGTEAFFGQGTRLTVV.

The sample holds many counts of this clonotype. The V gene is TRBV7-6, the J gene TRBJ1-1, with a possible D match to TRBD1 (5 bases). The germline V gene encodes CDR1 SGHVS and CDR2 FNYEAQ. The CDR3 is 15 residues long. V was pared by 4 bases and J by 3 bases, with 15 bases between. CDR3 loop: CASSSPVGGDTEAFF. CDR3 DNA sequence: TGTGCCAGCAGCTCTCCGGTCGGGGGAGACACTGAAGCTTTCTTT.

Here the CDR3 reads CASSIDGAWSDTQYF. The CDR3 DNA reads as TGTGCCAGTAGTATAGATGGGGCTTGGTCAGATACGCAGTATTTT. This rearrangement joins TRBV19 to TRBJ2-3; maybe TRBD1 (5 bases). Per the germline V gene, CDR1 is LNHDA and CDR2 is SQIVND (reference sequence). This CDR3 is built from 15 residues. The V end was cut by 0 bases, the J end by 4 bases, with 11 bases between.

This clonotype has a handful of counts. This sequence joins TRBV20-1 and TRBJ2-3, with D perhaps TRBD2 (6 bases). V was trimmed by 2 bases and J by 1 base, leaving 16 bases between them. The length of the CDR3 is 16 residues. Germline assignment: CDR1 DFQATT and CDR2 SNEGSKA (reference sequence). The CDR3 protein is CSARYRGALRTDTQYF. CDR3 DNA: TGCAGTGCTAGATACCGCGGGGCCCTTCGCACAGATACGCAGTATTTT.

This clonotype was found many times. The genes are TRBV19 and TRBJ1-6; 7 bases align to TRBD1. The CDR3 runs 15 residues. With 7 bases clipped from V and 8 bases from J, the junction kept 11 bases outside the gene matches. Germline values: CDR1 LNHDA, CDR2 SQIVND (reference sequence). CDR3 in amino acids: CASTEGGYGHSPLHF. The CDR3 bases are TGTGCCAGTACGGAAGGGGGCTACGGGCATTCACCCCTCCACTTT.

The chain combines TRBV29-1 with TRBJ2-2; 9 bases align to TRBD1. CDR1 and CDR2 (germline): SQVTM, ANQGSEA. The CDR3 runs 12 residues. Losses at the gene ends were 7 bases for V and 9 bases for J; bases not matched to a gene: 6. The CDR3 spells CSARDREWELFF. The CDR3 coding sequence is TGCAGCGCCCGGGACAGGGAGTGGGAGCTGTTTTTT.

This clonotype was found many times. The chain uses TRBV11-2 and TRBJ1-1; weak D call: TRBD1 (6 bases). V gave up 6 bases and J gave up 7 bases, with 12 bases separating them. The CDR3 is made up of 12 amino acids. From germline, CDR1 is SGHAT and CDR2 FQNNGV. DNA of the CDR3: TGTGCCAGCAGGCGGGGGCGGGGTGAAGCTTTCTTT. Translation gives CASRRGRGEAFF.

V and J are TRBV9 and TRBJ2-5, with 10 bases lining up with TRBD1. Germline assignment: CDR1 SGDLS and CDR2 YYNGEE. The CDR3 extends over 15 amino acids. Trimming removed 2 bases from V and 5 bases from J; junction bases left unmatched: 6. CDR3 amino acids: CASSVETGGGETQYF. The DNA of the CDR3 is TGTGCCAGCAGCGTCGAGACAGGGGGCGGCGAGACCCAGTACTTC.